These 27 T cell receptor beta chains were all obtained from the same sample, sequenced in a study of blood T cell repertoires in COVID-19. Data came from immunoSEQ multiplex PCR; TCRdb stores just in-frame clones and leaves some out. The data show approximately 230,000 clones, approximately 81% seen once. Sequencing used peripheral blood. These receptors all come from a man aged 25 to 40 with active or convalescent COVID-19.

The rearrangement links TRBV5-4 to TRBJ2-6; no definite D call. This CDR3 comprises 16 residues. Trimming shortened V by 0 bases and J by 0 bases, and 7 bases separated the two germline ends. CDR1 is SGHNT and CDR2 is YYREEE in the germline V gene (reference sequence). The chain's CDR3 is CASSLDASSGANVLTF. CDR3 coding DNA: TGTGCCAGCAGCTTGGACGCCAGCTCTGGGGCCAACGTCCTGACTTTC.

CDR3 nucleotides: TGTGCCAGCAGATCTCCGGGACTAGAGGAGTTCTTC. As protein: CASRSPGLEEFF. The rearrangement links TRBV28 to TRBJ2-1; 8 nucleotides align to TRBD2. The CDR3 runs 12 residues. J gave up 14 bases and V 6 bases, and 9 bases lay outside the gene matches. CDR1 is MDHEN, CDR2 SYDVKM, per germline.

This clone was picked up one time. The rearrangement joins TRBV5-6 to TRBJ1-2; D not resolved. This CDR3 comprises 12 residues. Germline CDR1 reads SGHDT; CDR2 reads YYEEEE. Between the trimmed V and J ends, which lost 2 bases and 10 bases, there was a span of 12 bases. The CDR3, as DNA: TGTGCCAGCAGCTTCCCCGGACTAGACTACACCTTC. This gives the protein CASSFPGLDYTF.

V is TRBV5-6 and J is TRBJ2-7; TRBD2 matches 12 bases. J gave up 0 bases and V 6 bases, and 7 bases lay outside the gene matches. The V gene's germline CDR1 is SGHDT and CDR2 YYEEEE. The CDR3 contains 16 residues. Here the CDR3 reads CASISWGLAGSYEQYF. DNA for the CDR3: TGTGCCAGCATCTCCTGGGGACTAGCGGGCTCCTACGAGCAGTACTTC.

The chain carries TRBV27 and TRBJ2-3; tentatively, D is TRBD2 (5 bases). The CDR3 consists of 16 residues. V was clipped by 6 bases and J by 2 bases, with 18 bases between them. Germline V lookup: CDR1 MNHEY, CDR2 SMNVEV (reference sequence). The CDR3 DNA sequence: TGTGCCAGCAGAAGGTCCTTCGCGGGTTACACAGATACGCAGTATTTT. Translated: CASRRSFAGYTDTQYF.

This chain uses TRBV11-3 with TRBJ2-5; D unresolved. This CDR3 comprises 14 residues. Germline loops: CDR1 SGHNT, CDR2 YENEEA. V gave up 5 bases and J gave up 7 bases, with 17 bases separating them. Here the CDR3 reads CASSEYNEVATQYF. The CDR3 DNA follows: TGTGCCAGCAGCGAATATAACGAGGTAGCGACCCAGTACTTC.

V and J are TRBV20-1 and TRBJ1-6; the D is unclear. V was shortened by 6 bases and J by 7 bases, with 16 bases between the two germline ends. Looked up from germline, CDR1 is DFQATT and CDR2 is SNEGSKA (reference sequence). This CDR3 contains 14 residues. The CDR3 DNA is TGCAGTGCAAGTATTTTACAGCAGAATTCACCCCTCCACTTT. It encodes CSASILQQNSPLHF.

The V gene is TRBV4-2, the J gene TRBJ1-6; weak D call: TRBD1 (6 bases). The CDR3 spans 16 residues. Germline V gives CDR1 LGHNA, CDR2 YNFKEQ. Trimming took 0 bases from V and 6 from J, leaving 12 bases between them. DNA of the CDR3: TGTGCCAGCAGCCAAGATCAGCAGGGGACTAATTCACCCCTCCACTTT. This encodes CASSQDQQGTNSPLHF.

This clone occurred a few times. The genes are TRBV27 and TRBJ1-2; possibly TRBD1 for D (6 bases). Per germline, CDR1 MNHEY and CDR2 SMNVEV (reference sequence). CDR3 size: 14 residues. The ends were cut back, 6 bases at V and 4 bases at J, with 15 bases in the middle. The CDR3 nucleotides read TGTGCCAGCAGACCAACTCAGGGGACCTATGGCTACACCTTC. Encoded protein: CASRPTQGTYGYTF.

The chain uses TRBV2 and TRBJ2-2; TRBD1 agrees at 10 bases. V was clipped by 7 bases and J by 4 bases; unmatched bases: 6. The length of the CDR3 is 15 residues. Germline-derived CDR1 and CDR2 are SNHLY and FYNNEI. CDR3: CASTKRDRGTGELFF. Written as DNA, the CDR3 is TGTGCCAGCACTAAGAGGGACAGGGGCACCGGGGAGCTGTTTTTT.

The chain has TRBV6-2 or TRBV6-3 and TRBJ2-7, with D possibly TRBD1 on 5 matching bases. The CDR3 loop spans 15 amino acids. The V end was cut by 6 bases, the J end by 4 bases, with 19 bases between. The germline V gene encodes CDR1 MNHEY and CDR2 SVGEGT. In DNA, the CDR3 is TGTGCCAGCAGCCAGGCCCCCGCAGGGCGGTACGAGCAGTACTTC. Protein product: CASSQAPAGRYEQYF.

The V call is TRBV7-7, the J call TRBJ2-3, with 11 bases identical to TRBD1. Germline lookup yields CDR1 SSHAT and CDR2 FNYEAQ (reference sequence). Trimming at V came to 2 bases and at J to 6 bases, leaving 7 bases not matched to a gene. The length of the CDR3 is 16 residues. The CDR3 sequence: CASSLKGQGEGDTQYF. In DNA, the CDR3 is TGTGCCAGCAGCTTAAAGGGACAGGGGGAGGGTGATACGCAGTATTTT.

CDR3 DNA: TGCGCCAGCAGCTTGGGGACAGGGAATGAAGCTTTCTTT. Residues: CASSLGTGNEAFF. The gene calls are TRBV5-1 and TRBJ1-1; 8 bases are a match to TRBD1. In germline, CDR1 is SGHRS, CDR2 YFSETQ. J lost 7 bases, V lost 0 bases, and 2 bases had no gene match. The CDR3 contains 13 residues.

CDR3 protein: CASSLSLAPLAKNIQYF. The CDR3 DNA reads TGTGCCAGCAGTTTATCATTAGCCCCACTAGCCAAAAACATTCAGTACTTC. V and J are TRBV27 and TRBJ2-4; D ambiguous. CDR1 MNHEY and CDR2 SMNVEV come from the germline V gene (reference sequence). This CDR3 region has 17 residues. Trimming removed 0 bases at V and 0 bases at J, with 12 bases between.

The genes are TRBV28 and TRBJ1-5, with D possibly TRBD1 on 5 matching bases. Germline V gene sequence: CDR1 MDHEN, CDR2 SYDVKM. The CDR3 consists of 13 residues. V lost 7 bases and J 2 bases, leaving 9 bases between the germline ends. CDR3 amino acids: CASTPGGNQPQHF. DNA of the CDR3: TGTGCCAGCACCCCGGGGGGCAATCAGCCCCAGCATTTT.

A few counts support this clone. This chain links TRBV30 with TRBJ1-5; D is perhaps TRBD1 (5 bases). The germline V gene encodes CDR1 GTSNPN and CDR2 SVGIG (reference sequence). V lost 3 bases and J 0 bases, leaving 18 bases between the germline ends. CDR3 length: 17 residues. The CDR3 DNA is TGTGCCTGGAGCCGACAGTTTGGGGGGTTTAGCAATCAGCCCCAGCATTTT. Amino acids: CAWSRQFGGFSNQPQHF.

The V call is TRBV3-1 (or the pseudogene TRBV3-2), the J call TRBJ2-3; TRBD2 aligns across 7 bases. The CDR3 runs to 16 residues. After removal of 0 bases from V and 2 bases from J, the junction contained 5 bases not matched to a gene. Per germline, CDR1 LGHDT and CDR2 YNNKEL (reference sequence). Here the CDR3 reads CASSQEAGRVTDTQYF. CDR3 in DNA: TGTGCCAGCAGCCAAGAAGCGGGACGGGTCACAGATACGCAGTATTTT.

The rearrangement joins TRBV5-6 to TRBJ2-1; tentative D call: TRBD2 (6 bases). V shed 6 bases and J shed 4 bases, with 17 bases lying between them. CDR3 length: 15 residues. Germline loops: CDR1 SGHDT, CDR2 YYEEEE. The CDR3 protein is CASTGRGTYYNEQFF. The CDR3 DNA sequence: TGTGCCAGCACCGGTCGGGGGACCTATTACAATGAGCAGTTCTTC.

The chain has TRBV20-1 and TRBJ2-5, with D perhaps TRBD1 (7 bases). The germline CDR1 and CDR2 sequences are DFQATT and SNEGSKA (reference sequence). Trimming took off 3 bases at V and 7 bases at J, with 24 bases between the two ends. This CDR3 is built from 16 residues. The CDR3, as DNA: TGCAGTGCTAGTTCTCAGGGGGACTTCCGGTTCCGGACCCAGTACTTC. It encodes CSASSQGDFRFRTQYF.

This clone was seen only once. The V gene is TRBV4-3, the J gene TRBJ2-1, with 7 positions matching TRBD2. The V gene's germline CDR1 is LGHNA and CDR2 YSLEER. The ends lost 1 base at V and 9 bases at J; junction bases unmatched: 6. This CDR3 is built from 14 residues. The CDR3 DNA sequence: TGCGCCAGCAGCCAAGGGGGTTTAGCGGGTGAGCAGTTCTTC. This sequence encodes CASSQGGLAGEQFF.

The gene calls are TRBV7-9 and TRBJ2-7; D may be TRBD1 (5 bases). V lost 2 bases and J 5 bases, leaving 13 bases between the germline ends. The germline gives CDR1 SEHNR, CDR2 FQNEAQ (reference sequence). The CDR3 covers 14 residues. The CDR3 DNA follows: TGTGCCAGCAGCTTAACTTGGACATTCGACGAGCAGTACTTC. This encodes CASSLTWTFDEQYF.

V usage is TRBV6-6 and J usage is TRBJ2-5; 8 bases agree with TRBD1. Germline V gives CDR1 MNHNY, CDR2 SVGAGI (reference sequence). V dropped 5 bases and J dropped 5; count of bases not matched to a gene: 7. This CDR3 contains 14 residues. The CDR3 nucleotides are TGTGCCAGCAGTACGGGACAGGTGGCGGAGACCCAGTACTTC. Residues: CASSTGQVAETQYF.

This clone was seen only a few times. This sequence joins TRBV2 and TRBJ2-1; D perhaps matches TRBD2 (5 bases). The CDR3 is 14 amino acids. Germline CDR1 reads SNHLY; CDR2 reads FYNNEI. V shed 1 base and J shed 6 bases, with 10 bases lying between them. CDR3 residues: CASSEGTSRNEQFF. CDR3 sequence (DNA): TGTGCCAGCAGTGAAGGGACTTCTCGCAATGAGCAGTTCTTC. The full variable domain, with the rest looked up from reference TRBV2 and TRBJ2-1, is EPEVTQTPSHQVTQMGQEVILRCVPISNHLYFYWYRQILGQKVEFLVSFYNNEISEKSEIFDDQFSVERPDGSNFTLKIRSTKLEDSAMYFCASSEGTSRNEQFFGPGTRLTVL.

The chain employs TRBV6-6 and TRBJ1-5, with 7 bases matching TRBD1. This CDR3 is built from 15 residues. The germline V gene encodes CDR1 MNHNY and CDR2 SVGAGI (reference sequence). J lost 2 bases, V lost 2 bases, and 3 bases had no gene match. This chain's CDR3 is CASSYSDRGNQPQHF. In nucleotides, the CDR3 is TGTGCCAGCAGTTACAGTGACAGGGGCAATCAGCCCCAGCATTTT.

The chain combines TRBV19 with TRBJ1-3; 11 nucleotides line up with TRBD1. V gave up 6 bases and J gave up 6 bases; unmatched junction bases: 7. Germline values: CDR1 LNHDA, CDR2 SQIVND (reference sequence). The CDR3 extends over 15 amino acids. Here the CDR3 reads CASSPTGQGANTIYF. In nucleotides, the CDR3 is TGTGCCAGTAGCCCCACAGGACAGGGGGCAAACACCATATATTTT.

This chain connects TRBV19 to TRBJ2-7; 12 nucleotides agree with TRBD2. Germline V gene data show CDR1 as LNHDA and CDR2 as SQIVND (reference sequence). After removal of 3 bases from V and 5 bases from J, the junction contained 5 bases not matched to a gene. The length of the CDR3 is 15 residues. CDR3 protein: CASSIGLAGRNEQYF. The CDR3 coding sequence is TGTGCCAGTAGTATTGGACTAGCGGGACGAAACGAGCAGTACTTC.

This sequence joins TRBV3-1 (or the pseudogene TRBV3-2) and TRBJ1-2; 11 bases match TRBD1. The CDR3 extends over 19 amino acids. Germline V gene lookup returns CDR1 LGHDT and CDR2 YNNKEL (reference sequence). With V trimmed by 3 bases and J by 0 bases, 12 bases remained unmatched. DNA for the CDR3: TGTGCCAGCAGCCAGGGGACTTTGGGACAGGGGGATTCTAACTATGGCTACACCTTC. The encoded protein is CASSQGTLGQGDSNYGYTF.